The clone carrying this TCR beta chain was seen more than once but under ten times. Antigen: not known. V was shortened by 3 bases and J by 1 base, with 19 bases between the two germline ends. Germline-derived CDR1 and CDR2 are MDHEN and SYDVKM. The CDR3 length is 18 residues. It was via CD45RO/CCR7/CD25/CD127/CD95/CD27 that CD4+ naive, central memory, regulatory and stem cell-like memory cells were sorted. This record belongs to a study of beta chain features in type 1 diabetes. For the study at large: Across every sample, almost 110,000,000 sorted cells were examined in total.

Investigators reverse transcribed all isolated RNA, so they sequenced expressed TCRB transcripts. Using immunoSEQ multiplex PCR, the repertoire was profiled, and TCRdb retains in-frame clones only, with some absent. The data show a few hundred thousand clones, with 13% seen just once and over 0.014% held by the top ten. Regarding the study as a whole: Researchers report that Type 1 diabetes patients had moderately but significantly shorter TCRB CDR3s across all four CD4+ subsets. Any PCR bias toward short templates would affect both groups alike.

Input material: naive CD4+ T cells from blood. V is TRBV28 and J is TRBJ2-4; possible D gene TRBD2, 6 bases. This TCR was recovered from a woman aged 18-30 years with type 1 diabetes. Here the CDR3 DNA reads TGTGCCAGCAGTTTGGGGAGGACGGTGGGCCTGGCCAAAAACATTCAGTACTTC. It codes for CASSLGRTVGLAKNIQYF.